The 15 T cell receptor beta chains in this list originate from one sample, sequenced in a study of blood T cell repertoires in COVID-19. The data were produced by immunoSEQ multiplex PCR, yet TCRdb's version contains in-frame clones alone and is incomplete. Altogether some 250,000 clones are present, about 80% being singletons, with the ten largest covering around 2%. Sequenced material: peripheral blood. The receptors stem from a man younger than 40 who had recovered from COVID-19.

Here the CDR3 DNA reads TGTGCCAGCTCCCCCGGGACAGGGGAGCTCGAGCAGTACTTC. Protein product: CASSPGTGELEQYF. The V and J genes are TRBV18 and TRBJ2-7, with 10 bases fitting TRBD1. Germline-derived CDR1 and CDR2 are KGHSH and LQKENI. The CDR3 is 14 residues long. The J segment lost 6 bases and the V segment lost 6 bases, leaving 8 bases of the junction unmatched.

The rearrangement uses TRBV10-3 and TRBJ2-7; a weak D match, TRBD1 (6 bases). Germline lookup yields CDR1 ENHRY and CDR2 SYGVKD. Trimming removed 5 bases at V and 5 bases at J, with 16 bases between. The CDR3 has 14 amino acids. CDR3 protein: CAISNPDRTHEQYF. The CDR3 DNA sequence: TGTGCCATCAGTAACCCAGACAGGACTCACGAGCAGTACTTC.

The chain employs TRBV2 and TRBJ1-1; tentatively, D is TRBD1 (5 bases). The V and J ends lost 4 bases and 7 bases respectively, with 10 bases between them. This CDR3 contains 12 residues. Germline CDR1 and CDR2: SNHLY and FYNNEI. CDR3 sequence (DNA): TGTGCCAGCAGTGCAGGGATGGGTGAAGCTTTCTTT. Amino acids: CASSAGMGEAFF.

V and J are TRBV7-9 and TRBJ2-3, with TRBD1 identical over 11 bases. The CDR3 is 15 amino acids. V shed 3 bases, J shed 6 bases, and the junction held 5 bases outside the gene matches. From germline, CDR1 is SEHNR and CDR2 FQNEAQ (reference sequence). The CDR3 spells CASSFGQGARDTQYF. In DNA form, the CDR3 reads TGTGCCAGCAGCTTCGGACAGGGGGCGCGTGATACGCAGTATTTT. The variable domain in full, completed from reference TRBV7-9 and TRBJ2-3, reads DTGVSQNPRHKITKRGQNVTFRCDPISEHNRLYWYRQTLGQGPEFLTYFQNEAQLEKSRLLSDRFSAERPKGSFSTLEIQRTEQGDSAMYLCASSFGQGARDTQYFGPGTRLTVL.

V and J are TRBV19 and TRBJ1-6; the match to TRBD1 covers 7 bases. Per germline, CDR1 LNHDA and CDR2 SQIVND (reference sequence). The CDR3 runs to 15 residues. V lost 5 bases to trimming and J lost 4 bases; unmatched junction nucleotides: 5. The CDR3 coding sequence is TGTGCCAGTAGTGCCTCGGGACAGTATAATTCACCCCTCCACTTT. It translates to CASSASGQYNSPLHF. The full variable domain, completed using reference TRBV19 and TRBJ1-6, is DGGITQSPKYLFRKEGQNVTLSCEQNLNHDAMYWYRQDPGQGLRLIYYSQIVNDFQKGDIAEGYSVSREKKESFPLTVTSAQKNPTAFYLCASSASGQYNSPLHFGNGTRLTVT.

This sequence joins TRBV10-3 and TRBJ2-7; TRBD1 agrees at 7 bases. The germline gives CDR1 ENHRY, CDR2 SYGVKD. J was trimmed by 2 bases and V by 8 bases; bases with no gene match: 3. This CDR3 has 12 residues. CDR3 sequence (DNA): TGTGCCATCGGACAGGCTACCTACGAGCAGTACTTC. Translated, it gives CAIGQATYEQYF.

The V call is TRBV19, the J call TRBJ1-5; the match to TRBD1 covers 7 bases. Germline loops: CDR1 LNHDA, CDR2 SQIVND (reference sequence). CDR3 size: 15 residues. V shed 4 bases, J shed 4 bases, and the junction held 7 bases outside the gene matches. The chain's CDR3 is CASSTVQGWNQPQHF. The CDR3 nucleotides read TGTGCCAGTAGTACAGTACAGGGGTGGAATCAGCCCCAGCATTTT.

The V gene is TRBV7-9, the J gene TRBJ1-4, with 12 nucleotides matching TRBD1. The CDR3 runs 17 residues. The junction had 7 bases not matched to a gene; V was cut back by 5 bases and J by 3 bases. Germline CDR1 SEHNR, CDR2 FQNEAQ (reference sequence). CDR3 DNA sequence: TGTGCCAGCAGCCCACCGGGACAGGGGGCACCTAATGAAAAACTGTTTTTT. Translated, it gives CASSPPGQGAPNEKLFF.

This chain uses TRBV29-1 with TRBJ2-5; tentatively, D is TRBD1 (5 bases). V shed 5 bases and J shed 5 bases, with 12 bases lying between them. The CDR3 runs 12 residues. CDR1 SQVTM and CDR2 ANQGSEA come from the germline V gene. In nucleotides, the CDR3 is TGCAGCGTTTTAGGGGTCGGGGAGACCCAGTACTTC. It translates to CSVLGVGETQYF. Full variable domain (rest looked up from reference TRBV29-1 and TRBJ2-5): SAVISQKPSRDICQRGTSLTIQCQVDSQVTMMFWYRQQPGQSLTLIATANQGSEATYESGFVIDKFPISRPNLTFSTLTVSNMSPEDSSIYLCSVLGVGETQYFGPGTRLLVL.

The genes are TRBV29-1 and TRBJ2-7; D not certain. Germline loops: CDR1 SQVTM, CDR2 ANQGSEA. Trimming cost V 4 bases and J 7 bases, with 14 bases left between them. The CDR3 spans 12 residues. As DNA, the CDR3 is TGCAGCGTTGTGGCCACCCGGCGGGAGCAGTACTTC. It is translated as CSVVATRREQYF.

This chain uses TRBV6-5 with TRBJ2-3; the match to TRBD2 covers 7 bases. Germline V gene sequence: CDR1 MNHEY, CDR2 SVGAGI. The J segment lost 1 base and the V segment lost 5 bases, leaving 0 bases of the junction unmatched. This CDR3 spans 13 amino acids. The CDR3 here is CASSSGGTDTQYF. In nucleotides, the CDR3 is TGTGCCAGCAGTAGCGGGGGCACAGATACGCAGTATTTT.

The chain recombines TRBV6-6 with TRBJ1-2, with 8 bases matching TRBD1. Trimming removed 6 bases from V and 8 bases from J; junction bases left unmatched: 2. Germline assignment: CDR1 MNHNY and CDR2 SVGAGI (reference sequence). The CDR3 has 11 amino acids. CDR3 region: CASRTGVGYTF. CDR3 DNA: TGTGCCAGCAGGACAGGGGTCGGCTACACCTTC.

The CDR3 region has the DNA TGTGCCAGCAGTGAAGACCGCTACTCTGGAAACACCATATATTTT. It encodes CASSEDRYSGNTIYF. The chain has TRBV2 and TRBJ1-3; no clear D. V lost 1 base, J lost 0 bases, and 7 bases lay in between. CDR1 is SNHLY and CDR2 is FYNNEI in the germline V gene. There are 15 residues in the CDR3.

This clone occurred a few times. The chain joins TRBV4-1 to TRBJ1-5; 7 bases map to TRBD1. CDR3 length: 17 residues. The V segment lost 3 bases and the J segment 0 bases; nucleotides outside the gene matches: 8. CDR1 is MGHRA, CDR2 YSYEKL, per germline. CDR3 nucleotide sequence: TGCGCCAGCAGCCATGCCAAACAGGGGTTTAGCAATCAGCCCCAGCATTTT. Translated, it gives CASSHAKQGFSNQPQHF.

This clone is a singleton in its sample. The rearrangement uses TRBV29-1 and TRBJ2-5, with TRBD2 identical over 9 bases. CDR3 size: 15 residues. CDR1 and CDR2 from the germline V gene are SQVTM and ANQGSEA. V shed 3 bases, J shed 0 bases, and the junction held 5 bases outside the gene matches. The CDR3 spells CSVEEAGGNQETQYF. The CDR3 DNA reads TGCAGCGTTGAGGAAGCGGGGGGTAACCAAGAGACCCAGTACTTC.